This TCR beta chain comes out of a study of beta chain features in type 1 diabetes. The V gene's germline CDR1 is SGHDN and CDR2 FVKESK. This CDR3 is built from 15 residues. J gave up 0 bases and V 3 bases, and 2 bases lay outside the gene matches. This clone was recorded at least ten times. cDNA synthesis used the whole RNA isolate, giving expressed TCRB sequences. Data came from immunoSEQ multiplex PCR; TCRdb stores just in-frame clones and leaves some out. The profile shows almost 350,000 clones, around 8% of them singletons. The sequence was collected from a woman aged 18-30 years in good health. V and J are TRBV14 and TRBJ2-1; 7 bases are shared with TRBD2. The sample was central memory CD4+ T cells from blood. The CDR3 sequence is CASSQASGSYNEQFF. The CDR3 DNA reads as TGTGCCAGCAGCCAGGCTAGCGGCTCCTACAATGAGCAGTTCTTC.